This record covers a single T cell receptor beta chain. Its antigen is still unknown. The data were taken from a study of CD8 T cells in Susac syndrome. The study sequenced TCR beta in blood CD8+ and CD4+ T cells. Matching for age and sex applied to the controls, who were healthy donors. It was negative isolation that provided the CD8+ and CD4+ T cells, whereas TEMRA cells were enriched by FACS. It was with random hexamers that 0.5 to 1 ug RNA was reverse transcribed. TCRdb called the immunoSEQ multiplex PCR reads again in MiXCR, with one record for every CDR3 protein. The data hold some 110,000 distinct CDR3 sequences, with around 95% observed a single time. Study-wide results and limits: A relatively small number of individuals underwent TCR sequencing and HLA analysis.

This receptor was identified in a human donor in good health. The sequencing sample was made of CD4+ T cells from PBMCs.

CDR3 bases: TGCGCCAGCAGCCAAGTCGAAAGCTATGGCTACACCTTC. Protein: CASSQVESYGYTF. V gene TRBV4-3 combines with J gene TRBJ1-2; no clear D gene. Per germline, CDR1 LGHNA and CDR2 YSLEER. Trimming stripped 1 base from V and 4 bases from J, with 7 bases between. The CDR3 has 13 residues.